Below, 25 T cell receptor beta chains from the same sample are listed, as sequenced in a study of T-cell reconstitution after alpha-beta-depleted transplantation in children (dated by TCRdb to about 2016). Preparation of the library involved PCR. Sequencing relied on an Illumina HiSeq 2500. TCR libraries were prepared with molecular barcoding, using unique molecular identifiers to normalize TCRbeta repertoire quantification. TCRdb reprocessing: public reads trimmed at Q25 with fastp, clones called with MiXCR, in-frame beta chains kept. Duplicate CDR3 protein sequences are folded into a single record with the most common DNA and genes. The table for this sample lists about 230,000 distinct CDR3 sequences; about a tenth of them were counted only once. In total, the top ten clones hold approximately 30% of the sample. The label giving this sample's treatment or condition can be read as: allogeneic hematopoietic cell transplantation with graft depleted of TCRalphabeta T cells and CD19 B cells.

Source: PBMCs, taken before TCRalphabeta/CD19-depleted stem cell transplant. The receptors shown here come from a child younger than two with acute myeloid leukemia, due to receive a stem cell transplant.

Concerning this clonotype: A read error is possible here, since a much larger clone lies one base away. CDR3 bases: TGTGCCAGCAGGGTCACAGGGGGTAGCGAGCAGTGCTTC. Protein sequence: CASRVTGGSEQCF. The J gene is TRBJ2-7, the V gene TRBV6-1; 8 bases are shared with TRBD1. Per the germline V gene, CDR1 is MNHNS and CDR2 is SASEGT. The CDR3 is made up of 13 amino acids.

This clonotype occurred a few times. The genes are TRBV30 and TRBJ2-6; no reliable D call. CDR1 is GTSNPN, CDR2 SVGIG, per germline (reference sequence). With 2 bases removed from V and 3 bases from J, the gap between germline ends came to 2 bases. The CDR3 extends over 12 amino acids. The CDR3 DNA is TGTGCCTGGAGTTATGGGGCCAACGTCCTGACTTTC. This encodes CAWSYGANVLTF.

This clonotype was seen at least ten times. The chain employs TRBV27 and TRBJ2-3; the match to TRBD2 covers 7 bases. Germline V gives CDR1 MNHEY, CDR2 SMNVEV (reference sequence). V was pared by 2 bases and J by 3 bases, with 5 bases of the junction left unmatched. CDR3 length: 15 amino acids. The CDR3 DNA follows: TGTGCCAGCAGTTTAAGCGGGAAGACGACAGATACGCAGTATTTT. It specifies CASSLSGKTTDTQYF.

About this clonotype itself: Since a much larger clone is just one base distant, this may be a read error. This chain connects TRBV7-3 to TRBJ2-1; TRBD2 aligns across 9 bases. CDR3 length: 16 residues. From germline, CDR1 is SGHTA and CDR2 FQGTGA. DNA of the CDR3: TGTGCCAGCAGCTTAACAGCGGGGGGAACTCCGAATGGGCAGTTCTTC. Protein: CASSLTAGGTPNGQFF.

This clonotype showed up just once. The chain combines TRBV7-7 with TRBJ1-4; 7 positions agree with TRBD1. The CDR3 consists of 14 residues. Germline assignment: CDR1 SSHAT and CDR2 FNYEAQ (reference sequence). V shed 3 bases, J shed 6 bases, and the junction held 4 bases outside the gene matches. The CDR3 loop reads CASSFGTDDEKLFF. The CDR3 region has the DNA TGTGCCAGCAGCTTTGGGACAGATGATGAAAAACTGTTTTTT.

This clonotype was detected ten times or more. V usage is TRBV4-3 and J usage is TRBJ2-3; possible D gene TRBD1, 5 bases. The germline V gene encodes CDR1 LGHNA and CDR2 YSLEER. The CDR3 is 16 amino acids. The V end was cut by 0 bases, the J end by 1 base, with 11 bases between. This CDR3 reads CASSQETGAGTDTQYF. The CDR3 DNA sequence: TGCGCCAGCAGCCAAGAAACTGGGGCCGGCACAGATACGCAGTATTTT.

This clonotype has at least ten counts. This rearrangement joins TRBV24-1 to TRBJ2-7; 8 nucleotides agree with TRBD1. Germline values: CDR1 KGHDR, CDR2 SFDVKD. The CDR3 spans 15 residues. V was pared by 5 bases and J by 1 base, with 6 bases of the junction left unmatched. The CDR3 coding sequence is TGTGCCACCAGTGCCGGGACAGGAGGTTCCTACGAGCAGTACTTC. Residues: CATSAGTGGSYEQYF.

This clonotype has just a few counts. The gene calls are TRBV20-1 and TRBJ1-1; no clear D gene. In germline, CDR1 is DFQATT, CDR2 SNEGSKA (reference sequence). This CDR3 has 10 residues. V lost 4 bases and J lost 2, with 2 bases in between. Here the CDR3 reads CSAINTEAFF. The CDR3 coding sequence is TGCAGTGCTATCAACACTGAAGCTTTCTTT.

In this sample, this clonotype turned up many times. CDR3 residues: CSAKTGGTYEQYF. CDR3 sequence (DNA): TGCAGTGCGAAGACAGGGGGGACCTACGAGCAGTACTTC. The chain has TRBV20-1 and TRBJ2-7, with 9 nucleotides matching TRBD1. Germline CDR1 is DFQATT and CDR2 is SNEGSKA (reference sequence). V was clipped by 6 bases and J by 2 bases; unmatched bases: 5. This CDR3 has 13 residues.

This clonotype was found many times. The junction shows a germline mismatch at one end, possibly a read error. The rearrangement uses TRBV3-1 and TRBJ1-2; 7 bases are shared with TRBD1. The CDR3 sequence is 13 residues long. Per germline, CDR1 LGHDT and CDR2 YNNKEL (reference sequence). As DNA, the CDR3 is TGTGCCAGCAGCCAACTCAGACAACAGGGGATTTCCTTC. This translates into CASSQLRQQGISF.

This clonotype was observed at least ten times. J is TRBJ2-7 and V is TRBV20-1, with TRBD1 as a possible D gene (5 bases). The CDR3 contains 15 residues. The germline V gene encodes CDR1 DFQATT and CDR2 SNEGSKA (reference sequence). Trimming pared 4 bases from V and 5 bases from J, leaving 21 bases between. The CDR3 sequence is CSANPIEGAIDEQYF. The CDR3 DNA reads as TGCAGTGCTAACCCCATTGAAGGGGCTATTGACGAGCAGTACTTC.

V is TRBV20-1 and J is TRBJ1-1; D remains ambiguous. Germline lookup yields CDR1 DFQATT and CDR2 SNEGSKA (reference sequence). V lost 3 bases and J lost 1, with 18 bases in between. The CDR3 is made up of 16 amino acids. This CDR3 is CSASPAGRATNTEAFF. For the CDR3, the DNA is TGCAGTGCTAGCCCCGCGGGGAGGGCAACGAACACTGAAGCTTTCTTT.

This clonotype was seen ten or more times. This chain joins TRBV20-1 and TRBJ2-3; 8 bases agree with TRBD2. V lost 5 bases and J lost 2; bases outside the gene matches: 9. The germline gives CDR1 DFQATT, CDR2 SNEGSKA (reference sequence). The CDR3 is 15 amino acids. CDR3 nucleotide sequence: TGCAGTGCTGGCGGTAGCGGGGCCAACACAGATACGCAGTATTTT. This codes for CSAGGSGANTDTQYF.

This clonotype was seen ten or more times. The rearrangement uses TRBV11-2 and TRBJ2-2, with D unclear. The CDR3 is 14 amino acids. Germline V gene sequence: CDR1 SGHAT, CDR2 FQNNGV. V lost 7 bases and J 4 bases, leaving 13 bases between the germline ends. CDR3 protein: CASTESEGTGELFF. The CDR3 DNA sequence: TGTGCCAGCACCGAATCGGAAGGCACCGGGGAGCTGTTTTTT.

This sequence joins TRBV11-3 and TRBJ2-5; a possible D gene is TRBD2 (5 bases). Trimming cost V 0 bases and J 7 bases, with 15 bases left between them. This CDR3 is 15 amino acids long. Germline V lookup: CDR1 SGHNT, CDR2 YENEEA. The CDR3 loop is CASSLEGGTKGTQYF. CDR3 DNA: TGTGCCAGCAGCTTAGAAGGAGGTACAAAAGGGACCCAGTACTTC.

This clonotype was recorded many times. CDR3 coding DNA: TGTGCCACCAGTGATCCCCAGACAGGGCAAGAAGGCTACACCTTC. Protein product: CATSDPQTGQEGYTF. This chain joins TRBV24-1 and TRBJ1-2, with 7 bases fitting TRBD1. The CDR3 sequence is 15 residues long. V trimming: 3 bases; J trimming: 8 bases; junction bases outside the gene matches: 11. Per the germline V gene, CDR1 is KGHDR and CDR2 is SFDVKD.

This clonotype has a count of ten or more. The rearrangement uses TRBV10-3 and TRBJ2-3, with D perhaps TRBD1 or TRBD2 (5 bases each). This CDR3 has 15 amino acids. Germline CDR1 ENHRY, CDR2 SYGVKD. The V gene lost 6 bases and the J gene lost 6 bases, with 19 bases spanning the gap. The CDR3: CAISPGTHRVDTQYF. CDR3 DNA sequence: TGTGCCATCAGCCCCGGGACCCATCGTGTCGATACGCAGTATTTT.

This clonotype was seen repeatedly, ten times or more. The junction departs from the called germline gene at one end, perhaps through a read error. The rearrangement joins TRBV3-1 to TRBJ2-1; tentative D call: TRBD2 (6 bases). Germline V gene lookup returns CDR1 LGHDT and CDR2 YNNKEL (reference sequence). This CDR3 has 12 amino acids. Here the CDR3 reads CASGDSDNEQFF. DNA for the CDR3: TGTGCCAGCGGGGACTCCGACAATGAGCAGTTCTTC.

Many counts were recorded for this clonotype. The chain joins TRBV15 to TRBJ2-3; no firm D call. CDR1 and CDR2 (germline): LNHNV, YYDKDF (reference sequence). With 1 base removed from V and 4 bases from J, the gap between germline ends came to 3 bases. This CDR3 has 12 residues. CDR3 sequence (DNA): TGTGCCACCAGCAGAGCGGCAGATACGCAGTATTTT. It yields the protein CATSRAADTQYF.

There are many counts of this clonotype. In DNA, the CDR3 is TGCGCCAGCAGCCCGAACCCCTACGAGCAGTACTTC. This sequence encodes CASSPNPYEQYF. The J gene is TRBJ2-7, the V gene TRBV5-1; D is unresolved. Germline V gives CDR1 SGHRS, CDR2 YFSETQ. The CDR3 is 12 amino acids. V lost 4 bases and J 2 bases, leaving 7 bases between the germline ends.

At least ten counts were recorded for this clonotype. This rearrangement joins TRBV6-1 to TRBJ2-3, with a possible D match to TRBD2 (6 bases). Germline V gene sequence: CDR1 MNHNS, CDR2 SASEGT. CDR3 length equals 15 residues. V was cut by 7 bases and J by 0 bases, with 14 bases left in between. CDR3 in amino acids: CASTSGTGSTDTQYF. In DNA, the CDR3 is TGTGCCAGCACCTCGGGGACTGGGAGCACAGATACGCAGTATTTT.

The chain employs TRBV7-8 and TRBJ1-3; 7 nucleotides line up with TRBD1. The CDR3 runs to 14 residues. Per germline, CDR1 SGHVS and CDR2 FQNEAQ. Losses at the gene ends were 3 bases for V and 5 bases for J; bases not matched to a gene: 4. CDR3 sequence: CASSFRQGRNTIYF. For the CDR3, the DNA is TGTGCCAGCAGCTTTCGACAGGGTCGAAACACCATATATTTT.

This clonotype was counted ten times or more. CDR3 DNA: TGTGCCAGCAGCCAAGGCGGGGCTAACTATGGCTACACCTTC. Protein: CASSQGGANYGYTF. V is TRBV3-1 and J is TRBJ1-2; unclear D gene. The CDR3 totals 14 residues. The V gene lost 1 base and the J gene lost 0 bases, with 6 bases spanning the gap. Per germline, CDR1 LGHDT and CDR2 YNNKEL (reference sequence).

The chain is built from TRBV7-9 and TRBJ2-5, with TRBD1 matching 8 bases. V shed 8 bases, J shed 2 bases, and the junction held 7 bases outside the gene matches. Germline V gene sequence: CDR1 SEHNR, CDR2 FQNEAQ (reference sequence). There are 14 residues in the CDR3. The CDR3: CASGPRTGQETQYF. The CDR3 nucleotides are TGTGCCAGCGGCCCGCGGACAGGGCAAGAGACCCAGTACTTC.

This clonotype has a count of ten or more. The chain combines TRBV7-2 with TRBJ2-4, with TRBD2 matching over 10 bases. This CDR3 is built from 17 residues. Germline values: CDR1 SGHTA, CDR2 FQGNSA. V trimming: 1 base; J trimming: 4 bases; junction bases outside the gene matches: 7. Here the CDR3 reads CASSLGPAGGPKNIQYF. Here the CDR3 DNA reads TGTGCCAGCAGCTTAGGTCCAGCGGGAGGGCCGAAAAACATTCAGTACTTC.